This T cell receptor (beta chain) was sequenced for a study of shared T cell receptors in the human thymus. Data came from immunoSEQ multiplex PCR; TCRdb stores just in-frame clones and leaves some out. Of approximately 580,000 clones in the sample, 78% were seen once. These data also featured in a second study, about human thymus T cells. That investigation notes: An apparent bias in V and J gene usage was seen in thymic and blood repertoires. Highly overlapping thymic repertoires in unrelated individuals were reported by related research.

The sequence was collected from a boy younger than two with a congenital heart defect. Sequences were obtained from thymocytes.

In DNA, the CDR3 is TGTGCCAGCAGTGAGGTTTGGCACAGGGGGGACAATCAGCCCCAGCATTTT. Encoded protein: CASSEVWHRGDNQPQHF. This chain links TRBV6-1 with TRBJ1-5, with 8 nucleotides matching TRBD1. The junction had 10 bases not matched to a gene; V was cut back by 3 bases and J by 3 bases. In germline, CDR1 is MNHNS, CDR2 SASEGT. The CDR3 length is 17 residues.